This passage covers 30 T cell receptor beta chains from one sample sequenced in a study of cytomegalovirus exposure and HLA in healthy donors. Amplification used 60 Vbeta primers and 13 Jbeta primers. Here immunoSEQ multiplex PCR was the method, and the copy in TCRdb shows in-frame clones only, minus some. This sample has over 150,000 clones, with around 85% found just once. The material sequenced was PBMCs. The receptors stem from a man aged 40-55 years in good health and CMV-seronegative.

This chain connects TRBV27 to TRBJ2-1; unclear D gene. Germline-derived CDR1 and CDR2 are MNHEY and SMNVEV (reference sequence). The CDR3 runs 13 residues. V lost 3 bases to trimming and J lost 10 bases, with 13 bases between them. The CDR3 spells CASSLAAAWEQFF. CDR3 DNA: TGTGCCAGCAGTTTGGCCGCAGCGTGGGAGCAGTTCTTC.

The rearrangement joins TRBV23-1 to TRBJ1-2; the match to TRBD1 covers 7 bases. TRBV23-1 is an ORF for which the function is uncertain. This CDR3 region has 17 residues. Unmatched junction bases numbered 11, after V lost 2 bases and J lost 2 bases. This chain's CDR3 is CASSQLDRQGSNYGYTF. The CDR3 bases are TGCGCCAGCAGTCAACTAGACAGACAGGGTTCAAACTATGGCTACACCTTC.

The CDR3 nucleotides read TGCAGCGTTGCGACAGGGGCCGTGAATCAGCCCCAGCATTTT. The encoded protein is CSVATGAVNQPQHF. The chain employs TRBV29-1 and TRBJ1-5, with TRBD1 matching 8 bases. Germline CDR1 reads SQVTM; CDR2 reads ANQGSEA. After removal of 4 bases from V and 4 bases from J, the junction contained 6 bases not matched to a gene. The CDR3 contains 14 residues.

The rearrangement uses TRBV5-1 and TRBJ2-7; D unresolved. V lost 3 bases and J lost 0, with 13 bases in between. Germline V gene sequence: CDR1 SGHRS, CDR2 YFSETQ. The CDR3 covers 15 residues. CDR3 in amino acids: CASSSHLVSSYEQYF. In DNA, the CDR3 is TGCGCCAGCAGCTCTCACTTAGTGAGCTCCTACGAGCAGTACTTC. Full variable domain (missing parts from reference TRBV5-1 and TRBJ2-7): KAGVTQTPRYLIKTRGQQVTLSCSPISGHRSVSWYQQTPGQGLQFLFEYFSETQRNKGNFPGRFSGRQFSNSRSEMNVSTLELGDSALYLCASSSHLVSSYEQYFGPGTRLTVT.

This clone was counted a single time. This chain joins TRBV6-5 and TRBJ2-7; D is perhaps TRBD1 (6 bases). The CDR3 loop spans 12 amino acids. Germline CDR1 is MNHEY and CDR2 is SVGAGI. Trimming stripped 6 bases from V and 4 bases from J, with 10 bases between. The chain's CDR3 is CASRHQGYEQYF. DNA of the CDR3: TGTGCCAGCAGACACCAGGGGTACGAGCAGTACTTC.

CDR3 protein: CATSRDEGDIQYF. The CDR3 bases are TGTGCCACCAGCAGAGATGAAGGGGACATTCAGTACTTC. The chain couples TRBV15 to TRBJ2-4, with D perhaps matching TRBD1 (5 bases). Germline CDR1 reads LNHNV; CDR2 reads YYDKDF (reference sequence). V gave up 0 bases and J gave up 8 bases, with 8 bases separating them. The length of the CDR3 is 13 residues.

J is TRBJ2-7 and V is TRBV6-1, with a possible D match to TRBD2 (7 bases). This CDR3 contains 14 residues. V shed 7 bases and J shed 4 bases, with 17 bases lying between them. Germline V CDR1 and CDR2: MNHNS, SASEGT. The CDR3, as DNA: TGTGCCAGCATATATGGGGGGGGACAATACGAGCAGTACTTC. Encoded protein: CASIYGGGQYEQYF.

V usage is TRBV7-9 and J usage is TRBJ2-7, with D possibly TRBD1 on 6 matching bases. The CDR3 is made up of 14 amino acids. Deletions cut 4 bases from V and 2 bases from J, with 12 bases between. The germline V gene encodes CDR1 SEHNR and CDR2 FQNEAQ (reference sequence). This CDR3 is CASSSRDTTYEQYF. As DNA, the CDR3 is TGTGCCAGCAGCTCCCGGGACACGACCTACGAGCAGTACTTC.

The table lists this clone with a few counts. The CDR3 DNA reads as TGTGCCAGCAGCACTACAGGGGTAATGTCGTACGAGCAGTACTTC. Encoded protein: CASSTTGVMSYEQYF. This chain links TRBV5-4 with TRBJ2-7; 7 nucleotides line up with TRBD1. Germline CDR1 reads SGHNT; CDR2 reads YYREEE (reference sequence). Germline trimming cut 4 bases from V and 4 bases from J; bases unmatched to any gene: 11. This CDR3 comprises 15 residues.

The chain combines TRBV4-1 with TRBJ1-1; 8 bases line up with TRBD1. CDR1 is MGHRA and CDR2 is YSYEKL in the germline V gene. The CDR3 loop spans 13 amino acids. The trim removed 9 bases at V and 6 bases at J, leaving 9 bases unmatched. The CDR3 region has the DNA TGCGCCAGTCACTCACCAGGGGGCTCTGAAGCTTTCTTT. Its translation is CASHSPGGSEAFF.

The CDR3 reads CASSPEGRTEAFF. Here the CDR3 DNA reads TGTGCCAGCAGCCCAGAGGGGAGGACTGAAGCTTTCTTT. The J gene is TRBJ1-1, the V gene TRBV11-2; TRBD1 might be the D (5 bases). Trimming took off 5 bases at V and 5 bases at J, with 12 bases between the two ends. Germline V gene sequence: CDR1 SGHAT, CDR2 FQNNGV. The CDR3 length is 13 residues.

This sequence joins TRBV7-8 and TRBJ1-3; D is undetermined. Germline CDR1 reads SGHVS; CDR2 reads FQNEAQ. The CDR3 length is 12 residues. V lost 5 bases and J lost 8, with 10 bases in between. The CDR3 sequence is CASSPYSDTIYF. The CDR3 DNA sequence: TGTGCCAGCAGCCCGTACTCGGACACCATATATTTT.

The chain carries TRBV6-5 and TRBJ1-4; 8 bases match TRBD1. Germline assignment: CDR1 MNHEY and CDR2 SVGAGI. V was clipped by 6 bases and J by 6 bases; unmatched bases: 6. This CDR3 is 14 amino acids long. CDR3 residues: CASRRQGRDEKLFF. The CDR3 region has the DNA TGTGCCAGCAGAAGACAGGGGAGGGATGAAAAACTGTTTTTT.

This clone was counted between two and nine times. V gene TRBV4-1 combines with J gene TRBJ1-1; D ambiguous. The CDR3 runs 13 residues. In germline, CDR1 is MGHRA, CDR2 YSYEKL. V was cut by 4 bases and J by 0 bases, with 6 bases left in between. The CDR3 DNA sequence: TGCGCCAGCAGCCGCACTTTGAACACTGAAGCTTTCTTT. Encoded protein: CASSRTLNTEAFF.

The chain carries TRBV7-2 and TRBJ2-4; 8 bases are shared with TRBD2. V lost 1 base, J lost 3 bases, and 8 bases stayed unmatched. CDR3 size: 17 residues. CDR1 is SGHTA, CDR2 FQGNSA, per germline. The CDR3 sequence is CASSLDGGGWNKNIQYF. The CDR3 DNA reads as TGTGCCAGCAGCTTAGACGGGGGGGGATGGAACAAAAACATTCAGTACTTC.

The rearrangement uses TRBV5-6 and TRBJ1-2; D not certain. The CDR3 extends over 14 amino acids. Per the germline V gene, CDR1 is SGHDT and CDR2 is YYEEEE. With 4 bases removed from V and 2 bases from J, the gap between germline ends came to 12 bases. The CDR3 loop is CASSPRGENYGYTF. Here the CDR3 DNA reads TGTGCCAGCAGCCCCCGAGGCGAGAACTATGGCTACACCTTC.

This rearrangement joins TRBV14 to TRBJ1-1, with no clear D. The CDR3 sequence is 15 residues long. CDR1 SGHDN and CDR2 FVKESK come from the germline V gene. The ends were cut back, 0 bases at V and 0 bases at J, with 8 bases in the middle. In DNA, the CDR3 is TGTGCCAGCAGCCAAGATTTCGGTTTGAACACTGAAGCTTTCTTT. It is translated as CASSQDFGLNTEAFF.

This clone was detected once. The rearrangement uses TRBV28 and TRBJ2-1; 9 bases align to TRBD2. The CDR3 is made up of 15 amino acids. From germline, CDR1 is MDHEN and CDR2 SYDVKM. V lost 1 base to trimming and J lost 10 bases; unmatched junction nucleotides: 8. CDR3 loop: CASSLYRGGAQEQFF. The CDR3 nucleotides read TGTGCCAGCAGTTTATATCGCGGGGGGGCGCAGGAGCAGTTCTTC.

This chain joins TRBV15 and TRBJ1-5; D unclear. The germline V and J ends were trimmed by 1 base and 7 bases, with 14 bases remaining between them. This CDR3 contains 15 residues. CDR1 LNHNV and CDR2 YYDKDF come from the germline V gene (reference sequence). CDR3: CATSRVFGGNQPQHF. The CDR3 nucleotides read TGTGCCACCAGCAGAGTATTTGGCGGGAACCAGCCCCAGCATTTT.

This clone has only one observation. This chain uses TRBV20-1 with TRBJ1-5; D unresolved. CDR1 is DFQATT, CDR2 SNEGSKA, per germline (reference sequence). There are 11 residues in the CDR3. V was trimmed by 7 bases and J by 4 bases, leaving 8 bases between them. CDR3 bases: TGCAGTGGTAACGGGAATCAGCCCCAGCATTTT. It codes for CSGNGNQPQHF.

This clone was seen only a few times. The chain joins TRBV5-1 to TRBJ2-2; 9 positions agree with TRBD1. The ends lost 4 bases at V and 3 bases at J; junction bases unmatched: 1. Germline V gene sequence: CDR1 SGHRS, CDR2 YFSETQ. This CDR3 is 14 amino acids long. The CDR3 region is CASSRTGDTGELFF. CDR3 DNA sequence: TGCGCCAGCAGCAGGACAGGGGACACCGGGGAGCTGTTTTTT.

V gene TRBV7-9 combines with J gene TRBJ1-1, with 10 bases that match TRBD1. Unmatched junction bases numbered 7, after V lost 11 bases and J lost 4 bases. The CDR3 sequence is 13 residues long. The germline CDR1 and CDR2 sequences are SEHNR and FQNEAQ (reference sequence). The CDR3 nucleotides read TGTGCCGGGGAGACAGGGGGCCTCACTGAAGCTTTCTTT. Translating it yields CAGETGGLTEAFF.

This clone was detected once. This chain joins TRBV5-4 and TRBJ2-3; D is unclear. The germline CDR1 and CDR2 sequences are SGHNT and YYREEE (reference sequence). Trimming cost V 4 bases and J 4 bases, with 16 bases left between them. The CDR3 is made up of 15 amino acids. CDR3 DNA sequence: TGTGCCAGCAGCACCCGGATAGGAGAGGCAGATACGCAGTATTTT. Its translation: CASSTRIGEADTQYF. The variable domain in full, completed from reference TRBV5-4 and TRBJ2-3, reads ETGVTQSPTHLIKTRGQQVTLRCSSQSGHNTVSWYQQALGQGPQFIFQYYREEENGRGNFPPRFSGLQFPNYSSELNVNALELDDSALYLCASSTRIGEADTQYFGPGTRLTVL.

This rearrangement joins TRBV7-2 to TRBJ2-5; TRBD1 matches 10 bases. The closer fit of TRBJ2-7 to the DNA end suggests the J call may be wrong. This CDR3 has 15 residues. Germline V gene lookup returns CDR1 SGHTA and CDR2 FQGNSA. CDR3 residues: CASSSSGQGTYEQYF. The CDR3, as DNA: TGTGCCAGCAGCTCCTCGGGACAGGGGACCTACGAGCAGTACTTC.

The chain couples TRBV10-2 to TRBJ2-4, with TRBD1 as a possible D gene (5 bases). V gave up 2 bases and J gave up 3 bases, with 8 bases separating them. The length of the CDR3 is 14 residues. Germline V lookup: CDR1 WSHSY, CDR2 SAAADI. CDR3 residues: CASSEDRLKNIQYF. As DNA, the CDR3 is TGCGCCAGCAGTGAGGACAGACTCAAAAACATTCAGTACTTC.

The chain links TRBV30 to TRBJ1-4; D gene uncertain. Trimming pared 2 bases from V and 6 bases from J, leaving 7 bases between. The length of the CDR3 is 12 residues. The germline V gene has CDR1 GTSNPN and CDR2 SVGIG (reference sequence). For the CDR3, the DNA is TGTGCCTGGAGTATCCTAGATGAAAAACTGTTTTTT. It translates to CAWSILDEKLFF.

Many counts were recorded for this clone. J is TRBJ2-3 and V is TRBV6-4; 7 nucleotides line up with TRBD2. CDR1 and CDR2 (germline): MRHNA, SNTAGT. V shed 2 bases, J shed 1 base, and the junction held 0 bases outside the gene matches. This CDR3 region has 14 residues. The CDR3 DNA is TGTGCCAGCAGTGACGCGGGGGGCACAGATACGCAGTATTTT. This encodes CASSDAGGTDTQYF.

The chain joins TRBV5-4 to TRBJ2-7; D unresolved. This CDR3 has 13 amino acids. Trimming cost V 9 bases and J 3 bases, with 16 bases left between them. Germline V CDR1 and CDR2: SGHNT, YYREEE (reference sequence). CDR3 amino acids: CATTPTDGYEQYF. CDR3 in DNA: TGTGCCACGACCCCAACAGACGGCTACGAGCAGTACTTC. Filled out from reference TRBV5-4 and TRBJ2-7, the complete variable domain reads ETGVTQSPTHLIKTRGQQVTLRCSSQSGHNTVSWYQQALGQGPQFIFQYYREEENGRGNFPPRFSGLQFPNYSSELNVNALELDDSALYLCATTPTDGYEQYFGPGTRLTVT.

The chain uses TRBV5-1 and TRBJ1-1; D possibly corresponds to TRBD1 (5 bases). The CDR3 is 15 amino acids. Trimming cost V 4 bases and J 7 bases, with 20 bases left between them. Germline V gene lookup returns CDR1 SGHRS and CDR2 YFSETQ. CDR3 sequence (DNA): TGCGCCAGCAGCCCGGGGGGTGGGGGTCTAAATGAAGCTTTCTTT. This encodes CASSPGGGGLNEAFF.

The chain joins TRBV18 to TRBJ2-3, with a weak D call TRBD1 (5 bases). The germline V and J ends were trimmed by 8 bases and 2 bases, with 17 bases remaining between them. In germline, CDR1 is KGHSH, CDR2 LQKENI. The CDR3 contains 15 residues. The CDR3: CASTRLDKATDTQYF. The DNA of the CDR3 is TGTGCCAGCACCCGACTGGACAAGGCCACAGATACGCAGTATTTT.